The source of this T cell receptor beta chain is a study of blood T cell repertoires in COVID-19. Study-level information: Samples of COVID-19 (acute and convalescent) were obtained from the United States, Italy and Spain.

Data came from immunoSEQ multiplex PCR; TCRdb stores just in-frame clones and leaves some out. In the table there are hundreds of thousands of clones, around 86% of which are singletons. The source is a woman of 80 years or more with COVID-19, enrolled during active disease. Sequencing was done on a sample of peripheral blood.

CDR3 amino acids: CAWSGTTGANEKLFF. CDR3 nucleotides: TGTGCCTGGAGTGGAACCACAGGAGCTAATGAAAAACTGTTTTTT. The rearrangement links TRBV30 to TRBJ1-4; TRBD1 is a possible D gene (5 bases). With 1 base removed from V and 3 bases from J, the gap between germline ends came to 12 bases. In germline, CDR1 is GTSNPN, CDR2 SVGIG (reference sequence). The CDR3 has 15 residues. Complete variable domain (other parts from reference TRBV30 and TRBJ1-4): SQTIHQWPATLVQPVGSPLSLECTVEGTSNPNLYWYRQAAGRGLQLLFYSVGIGQISSEVPQNLSASRPQDRQFILSSKKLLLSDSGFYLCAWSGTTGANEKLFFGSGTQLSVL.